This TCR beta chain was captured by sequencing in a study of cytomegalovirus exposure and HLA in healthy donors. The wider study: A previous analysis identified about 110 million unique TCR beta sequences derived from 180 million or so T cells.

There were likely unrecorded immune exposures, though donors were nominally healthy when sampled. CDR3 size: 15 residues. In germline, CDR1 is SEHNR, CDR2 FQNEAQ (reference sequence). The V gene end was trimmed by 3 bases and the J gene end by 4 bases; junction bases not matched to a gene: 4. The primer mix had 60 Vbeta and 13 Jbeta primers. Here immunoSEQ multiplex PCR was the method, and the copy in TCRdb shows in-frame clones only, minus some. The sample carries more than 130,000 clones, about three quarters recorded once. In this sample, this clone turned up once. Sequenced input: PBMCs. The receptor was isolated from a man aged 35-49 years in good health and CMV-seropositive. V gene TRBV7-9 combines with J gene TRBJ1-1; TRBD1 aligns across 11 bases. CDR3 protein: CASSFGQGARTEAFF. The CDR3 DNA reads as TGTGCCAGCAGCTTCGGACAGGGGGCCCGCACTGAAGCTTTCTTT.